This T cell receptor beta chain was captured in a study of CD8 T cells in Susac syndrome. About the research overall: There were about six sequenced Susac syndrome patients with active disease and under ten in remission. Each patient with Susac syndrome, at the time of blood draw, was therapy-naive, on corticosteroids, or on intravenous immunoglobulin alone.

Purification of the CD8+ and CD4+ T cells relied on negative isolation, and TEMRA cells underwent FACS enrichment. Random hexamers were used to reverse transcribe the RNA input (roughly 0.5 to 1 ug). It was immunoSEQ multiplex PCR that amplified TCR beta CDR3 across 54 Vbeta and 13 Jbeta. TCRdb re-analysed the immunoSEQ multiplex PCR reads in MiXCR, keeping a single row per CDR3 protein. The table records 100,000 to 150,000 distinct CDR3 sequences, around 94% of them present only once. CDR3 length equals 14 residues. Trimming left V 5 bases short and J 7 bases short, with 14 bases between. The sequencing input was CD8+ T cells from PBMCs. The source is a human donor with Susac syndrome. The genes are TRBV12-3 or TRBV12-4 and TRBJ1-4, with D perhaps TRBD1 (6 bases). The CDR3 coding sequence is TGTGCCAGCAGTCTTTACAGGGAAGGTGAAAAACTGTTTTTT. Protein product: CASSLYREGEKLFF.